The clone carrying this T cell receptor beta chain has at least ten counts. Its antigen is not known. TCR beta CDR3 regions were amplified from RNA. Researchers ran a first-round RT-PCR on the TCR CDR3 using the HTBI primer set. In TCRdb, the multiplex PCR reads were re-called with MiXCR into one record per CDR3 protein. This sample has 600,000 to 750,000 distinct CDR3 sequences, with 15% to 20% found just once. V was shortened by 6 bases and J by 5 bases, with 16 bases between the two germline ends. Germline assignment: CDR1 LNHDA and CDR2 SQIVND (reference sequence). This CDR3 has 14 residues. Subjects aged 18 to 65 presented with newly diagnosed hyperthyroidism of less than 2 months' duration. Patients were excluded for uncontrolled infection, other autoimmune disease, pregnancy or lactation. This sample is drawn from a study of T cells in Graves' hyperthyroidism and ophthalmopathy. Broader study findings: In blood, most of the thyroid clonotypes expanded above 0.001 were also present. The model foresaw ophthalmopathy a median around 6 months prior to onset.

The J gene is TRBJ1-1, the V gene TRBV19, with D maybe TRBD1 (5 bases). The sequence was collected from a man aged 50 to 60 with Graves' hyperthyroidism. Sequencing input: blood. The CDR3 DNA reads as TGTGCCAGTAGAGGGACGCTGAGAGGGACTGAAGCTTTCTTT. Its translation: CASRGTLRGTEAFF.